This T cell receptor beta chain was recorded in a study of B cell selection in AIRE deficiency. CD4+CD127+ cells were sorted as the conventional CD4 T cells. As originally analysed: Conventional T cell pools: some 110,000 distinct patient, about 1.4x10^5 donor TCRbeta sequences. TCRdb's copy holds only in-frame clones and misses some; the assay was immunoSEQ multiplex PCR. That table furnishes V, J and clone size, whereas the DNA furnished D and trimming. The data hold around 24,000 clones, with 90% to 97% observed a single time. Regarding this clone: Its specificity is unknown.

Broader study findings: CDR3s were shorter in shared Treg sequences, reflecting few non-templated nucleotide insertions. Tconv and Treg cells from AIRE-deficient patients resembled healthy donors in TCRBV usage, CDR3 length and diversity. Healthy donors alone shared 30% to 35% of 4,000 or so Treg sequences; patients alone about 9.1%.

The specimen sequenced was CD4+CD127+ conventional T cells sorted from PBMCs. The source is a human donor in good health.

CDR3 residues: CASSEDRIYEQYF. The DNA for the CDR3 is TGTGCCAGCAGTGAGGACAGGATTTACGAGCAGTACTTC. V usage is TRBV2 and J usage is TRBJ2-7, with 7 bases matching TRBD1. J lost 4 bases, V lost 3 bases, and 3 bases had no gene match. From germline, CDR1 is SNHLY and CDR2 FYNNEI. The CDR3 has 13 amino acids.